This entry describes one T cell receptor (beta chain). The sample belongs to a study of blood T cell repertoires in COVID-19. Study in general: The study drew acute and convalescent COVID-19 samples from the United States, Italy and Spain.

The CDR3 totals 15 residues. Per the germline V gene, CDR1 is SEHNR and CDR2 is FQNEAQ (reference sequence). V lost 5 bases, J lost 6 bases, and 7 bases stayed unmatched. Data came from immunoSEQ multiplex PCR; TCRdb stores just in-frame clones and leaves some out. The table has tens of thousands of clones, over 65% seen once. The receptor comes from a human donor in a cohort sampled during active COVID-19. The source material was peripheral blood. The rearrangement uses TRBV7-9 and TRBJ1-5; 10 nucleotides match TRBD1. The CDR3 sequence: CASSPTGGERQPQHF. The DNA for the CDR3 is TGTGCCAGCAGCCCGACAGGGGGCGAACGTCAGCCCCAGCATTTT.